This T cell receptor (beta chain) was identified during a study of T cells in Graves' hyperthyroidism and ophthalmopathy. From RNA transcripts, TCR beta CDR3 regions were amplified. HTBI primers were employed in a first-round RT-PCR of the TCR CDR3. TCRdb re-analysed the multiplex PCR reads in MiXCR, keeping a single row per CDR3 protein. The sample lists roughly 500,000 distinct CDR3 sequences; less than 25% were seen once. Trimming took 3 bases from V and 7 from J, leaving 9 bases between them. This CDR3 region has 11 residues. CDR1 is SQVTM and CDR2 is ANQGSEA in the germline V gene. This clonotype occurred many times.

The V gene is TRBV29-1, the J gene TRBJ1-2; the D is unclear. This TCR was sampled from a woman in her 70s with Graves' ophthalmopathy. The sample taken for sequencing was blood. CDR3: CSVEKDVGYTF. Written as DNA, the CDR3 is TGCAGCGTTGAGAAGGACGTTGGCTACACCTTC.